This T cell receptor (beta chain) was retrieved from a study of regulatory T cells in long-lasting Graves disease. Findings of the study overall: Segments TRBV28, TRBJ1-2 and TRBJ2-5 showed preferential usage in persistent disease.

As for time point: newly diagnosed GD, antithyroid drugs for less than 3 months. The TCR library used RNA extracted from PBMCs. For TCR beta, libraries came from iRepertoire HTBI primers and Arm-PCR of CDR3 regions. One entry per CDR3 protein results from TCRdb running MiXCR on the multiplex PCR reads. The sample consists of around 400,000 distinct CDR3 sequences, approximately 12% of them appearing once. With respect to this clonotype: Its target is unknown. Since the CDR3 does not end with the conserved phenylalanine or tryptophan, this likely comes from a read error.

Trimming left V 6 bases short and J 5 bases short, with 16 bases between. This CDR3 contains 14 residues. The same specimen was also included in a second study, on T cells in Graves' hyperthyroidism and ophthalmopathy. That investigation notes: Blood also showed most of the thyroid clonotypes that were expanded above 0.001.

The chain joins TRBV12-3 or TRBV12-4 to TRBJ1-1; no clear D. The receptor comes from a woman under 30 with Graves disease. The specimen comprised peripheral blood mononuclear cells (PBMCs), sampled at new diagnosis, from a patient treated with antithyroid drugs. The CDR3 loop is CASRFGLDGTEAFL. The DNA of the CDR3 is TGTGCCAGCAGGTTCGGACTGGATGGTACTGAAGCTTTCCTT.